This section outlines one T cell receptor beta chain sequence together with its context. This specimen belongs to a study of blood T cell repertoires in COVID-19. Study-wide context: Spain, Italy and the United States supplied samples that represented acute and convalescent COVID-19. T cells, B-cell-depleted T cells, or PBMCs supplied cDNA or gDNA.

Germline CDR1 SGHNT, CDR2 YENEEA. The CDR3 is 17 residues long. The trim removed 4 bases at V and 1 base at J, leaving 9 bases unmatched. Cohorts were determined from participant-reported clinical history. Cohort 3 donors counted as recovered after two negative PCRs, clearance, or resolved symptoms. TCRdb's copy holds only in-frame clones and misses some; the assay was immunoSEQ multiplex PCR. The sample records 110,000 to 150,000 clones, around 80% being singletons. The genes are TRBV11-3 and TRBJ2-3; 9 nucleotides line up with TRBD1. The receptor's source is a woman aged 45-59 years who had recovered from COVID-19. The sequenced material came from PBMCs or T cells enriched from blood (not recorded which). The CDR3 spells CASSSSWDRDGTDTQYF. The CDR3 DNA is TGTGCCAGCAGCTCTAGCTGGGACAGGGATGGCACAGATACGCAGTATTTT.